This T cell receptor (beta chain) was identified during a study of PD-1 and CTLA-4 blockade in melanoma. Measured with immunoSEQ multiplex PCR; TCRdb has only the in-frame clones, and not every one. The sample includes 32,000 or so clones, 85% to 90% seen only once; the top ten take 7.5% to 10%. This TCR was sampled from a human donor with melanoma. Sequencing was performed on CD8+ T cells from peripheral blood, taken before anti-PD-1 treatment.

The CDR3 reads CATSDWGELDGYTF. Here the CDR3 DNA reads TGTGCCACCAGTGATTGGGGAGAACTAGATGGCTACACCTTC. The gene calls are TRBV24-1 and TRBJ1-2; D gene ambiguous. V dropped 2 bases and J dropped 6 bases, with 12 bases sitting between them. The CDR3 totals 14 residues. Germline assignment: CDR1 KGHDR and CDR2 SFDVKD.